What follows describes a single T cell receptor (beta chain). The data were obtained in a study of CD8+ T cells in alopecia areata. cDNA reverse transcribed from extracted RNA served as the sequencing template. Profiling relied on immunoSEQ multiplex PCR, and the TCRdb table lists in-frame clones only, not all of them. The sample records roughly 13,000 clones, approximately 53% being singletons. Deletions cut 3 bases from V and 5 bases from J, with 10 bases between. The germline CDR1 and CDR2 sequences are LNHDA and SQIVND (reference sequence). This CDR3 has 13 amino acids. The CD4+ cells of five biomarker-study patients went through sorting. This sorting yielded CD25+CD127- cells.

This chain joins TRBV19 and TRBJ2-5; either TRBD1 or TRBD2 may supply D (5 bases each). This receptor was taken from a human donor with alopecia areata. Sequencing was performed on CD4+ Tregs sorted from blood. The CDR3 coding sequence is TGTGCCAGTAGTATGGCCGGGGCTGAGACCCAGTACTTC. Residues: CASSMAGAETQYF.